A selection of T cell receptor beta chains follows, all from one sample in a study of cytomegalovirus exposure and HLA in healthy donors. Profiling relied on immunoSEQ multiplex PCR, and the TCRdb table lists in-frame clones only, not all of them. The table has some 57,000 clones, under 80% seen once. Material: PBMCs. These receptors all come from a woman aged 25 to 39 in good health and CMV-seronegative. CDR3s include the opening cysteine and the closing phenylalanine or tryptophan. Each record gives: D gene, clone size, J gene, V gene, CDR3 length, CDR3 protein, CDR3 DNA. The D gene is left open where the match is weak. Not all rows give a size; the values are once, few, many and, for expanded clones, a class.

d_call: NA; clone_size: NA; j_call: TRBJ1-2; v_call: TRBV4-1; cdr3_length: 14; cdr3_aa: CASSQGPGADGYTF; cdr3_nt: TGCGCCAGCAGCCAAGGTCCGGGAGCCGATGGCTACACCTTC
d_call: TRBD1; clone_size: NA; j_call: TRBJ1-1; v_call: TRBV6-1; cdr3_length: 18; cdr3_aa: CASSEGQGGKYGNTEAFF; cdr3_nt: TGTGCCAGCAGTGAAGGTCAAGGGGGCAAGTACGGGAACACTGAAGCTTTCTTT
d_call: TRBD1; clone_size: NA; j_call: TRBJ2-3; v_call: TRBV5-8; cdr3_length: 15; cdr3_aa: CASSPGQVGTDTQYF; cdr3_nt: TGTGCCAGCAGCCCGGGACAGGTGGGCACAGATACGCAGTATTTT
d_call: NA; clone_size: NA; j_call: TRBJ1-1; v_call: TRBV5-4; cdr3_length: 14; cdr3_aa: CASSFFQGNTEAFF; cdr3_nt: TGTGCCAGCAGCTTTTTCCAGGGAAACACTGAAGCTTTCTTT
d_call: NA; clone_size: NA; j_call: TRBJ1-2; v_call: TRBV5-4; cdr3_length: 12; cdr3_aa: CASSLDTYGYTF; cdr3_nt: TGTGCCAGCAGCTTGGACACCTATGGCTACACCTTC
d_call: TRBD1; clone_size: NA; j_call: TRBJ1-2; v_call: TRBV5-4; cdr3_length: 14; cdr3_aa: CASSLDRGRDGYTF; cdr3_nt: TGTGCCAGCAGCTTAGACAGGGGGCGTGATGGCTACACCTTC
d_call: NA; clone_size: NA; j_call: TRBJ2-7; v_call: TRBV5-4; cdr3_length: 15; cdr3_aa: CASSRGGQRVNEQYF; cdr3_nt: TGTGCCAGCAGCCGGGGAGGCCAGCGAGTCAACGAGCAGTACTTC
d_call: TRBD1; clone_size: once; j_call: TRBJ2-1; v_call: TRBV6-5; cdr3_length: 14; cdr3_aa: CASRRDRGVGEQFF; cdr3_nt: TGTGCCAGCAGGAGGGACAGGGGGGTTGGTGAGCAGTTCTTC
d_call: NA; clone_size: few; j_call: TRBJ2-3; v_call: TRBV28; cdr3_length: 16; cdr3_aa: CASSRAHSERVGTQYF; cdr3_nt: TGTGCCAGCAGCCGCGCACATAGCGAGAGAGTAGGTACGCAGTATTTT
d_call: NA; clone_size: NA; j_call: TRBJ1-2; v_call: TRBV5-4; cdr3_length: 16; cdr3_aa: CASSSDSFRTVYGYTF; cdr3_nt: TGTGCCAGCAGCTCCGATTCTTTTCGGACAGTCTATGGCTACACCTTC
d_call: TRBD2; clone_size: NA; j_call: TRBJ2-2; v_call: TRBV15; cdr3_length: 19; cdr3_aa: CATSGKRTSGRAFTGELFF; cdr3_nt: TGTGCCACCAGCGGAAAACGGACTAGCGGGAGGGCCTTCACCGGGGAGCTGTTTTTT
d_call: NA; clone_size: NA; j_call: TRBJ2-7; v_call: TRBV9; cdr3_length: 8; cdr3_aa: CAAGEQYF; cdr3_nt: TGTGCGGCCGGGGAGCAGTACTTC
d_call: NA; clone_size: NA; j_call: TRBJ1-2; v_call: TRBV2; cdr3_length: 15; cdr3_aa: CASSGTSSANYGYTF; cdr3_nt: TGTGCCAGCAGTGGGACATCATCAGCTAACTATGGCTACACCTTC
d_call: TRBD2; clone_size: NA; j_call: TRBJ2-1; v_call: TRBV11-3; cdr3_length: 17; cdr3_aa: CASSLDTLAGGGNEQFF; cdr3_nt: TGTGCCAGCAGCTTAGATACCCTAGCGGGAGGGGGCAATGAGCAGTTCTTC
d_call: TRBD2; clone_size: once; j_call: TRBJ2-1; v_call: TRBV4-3; cdr3_length: 15; cdr3_aa: CASSQRLAGANEQFF; cdr3_nt: TGCGCCAGCAGCCAAAGACTAGCGGGAGCGAATGAGCAGTTCTTC
d_call: TRBD1; clone_size: NA; j_call: TRBJ1-1; v_call: TRBV9; cdr3_length: 14; cdr3_aa: CASSSGTGRTEAFF; cdr3_nt: TGTGCCAGCAGCTCCGGGACAGGGAGGACTGAAGCTTTCTTT
d_call: TRBD2; clone_size: once; j_call: TRBJ2-5; v_call: TRBV6-5; cdr3_length: 16; cdr3_aa: CASSYHRLAGEETQYF; cdr3_nt: TGTGCCAGCAGTTACCACAGGCTAGCGGGAGAAGAGACCCAGTACTTC
d_call: TRBD2; clone_size: NA; j_call: TRBJ2-2; v_call: TRBV7-8; cdr3_length: 15; cdr3_aa: CASSLRGGLTGELFF; cdr3_nt: TGTGCCAGCAGCCTAAGGGGAGGGTTGACCGGGGAGCTGTTTTTT
d_call: NA; clone_size: NA; j_call: TRBJ2-3; v_call: TRBV7-6; cdr3_length: 13; cdr3_aa: CASSAVEGDTQYF; cdr3_nt: TGTGCCAGCAGCGCCGTTGAGGGAGATACGCAGTATTTT
d_call: NA; clone_size: NA; j_call: TRBJ1-3; v_call: TRBV27; cdr3_length: 14; cdr3_aa: CASPDRSSGNTIYF; cdr3_nt: TGTGCCAGCCCCGACAGGAGCTCTGGAAACACCATATATTTT